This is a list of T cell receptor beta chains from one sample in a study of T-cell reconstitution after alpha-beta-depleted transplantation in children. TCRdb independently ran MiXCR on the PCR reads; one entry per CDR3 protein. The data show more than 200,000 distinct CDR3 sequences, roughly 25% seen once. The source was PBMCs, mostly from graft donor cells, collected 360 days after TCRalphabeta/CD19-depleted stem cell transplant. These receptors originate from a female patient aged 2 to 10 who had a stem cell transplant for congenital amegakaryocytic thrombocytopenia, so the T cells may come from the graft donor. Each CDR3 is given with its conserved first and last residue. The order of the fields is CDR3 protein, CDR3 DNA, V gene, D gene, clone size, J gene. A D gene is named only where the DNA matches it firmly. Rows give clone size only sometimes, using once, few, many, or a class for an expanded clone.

CASSLSSGLAVSSYNEQFF | TGTGCCAGCAGTTTATCGTCGGGACTAGCGGTCAGCTCCTACAATGAGCAGTTCTTC | TRBV27 | TRBD2 | few | TRBJ2-1
CSARDRGTSYEQYF | TGCAGTGCCAGAGACAGGGGAACTTCCTACGAGCAGTACTTC | TRBV20-1 | TRBD1 | . | TRBJ2-7
CASSYSSGRASQYGKETQYF | TGTGCCAGCAGCTACTCTAGCGGGAGGGCCTCACAATATGGAAAAGAGACCCAGTACTTC | TRBV7-6 | TRBD2 | . | TRBJ2-5
CVSSPRTVNTEAFF | TGTGTCAGCTCACCTCGGACAGTGAACACTGAAGCTTTCTTT | TRBV18 | . | few | TRBJ1-1
CSARTGRRQPQHF | TGCAGTGCTAGGACAGGGAGGCGTCAGCCCCAGCATTTT | TRBV20-1 | TRBD1 | few | TRBJ1-5
CASSFRESRQYF | TGTGCCAGCAGTTTTCGGGAGAGCAGGCAGTATTTT | TRBV28 | . | few | TRBJ2-3
CSVEVRDRGTYEQYF | TGCAGCGTTGAAGTTCGGGACAGGGGGACCTACGAGCAGTACTTC | TRBV29-1 | TRBD1 | . | TRBJ2-7
CASSFLATGELFF | TGTGCCAGCAGTTTTCTAGCCACCGGGGAGCTGTTTTTT | TRBV12-3/TRBV12-4 | . | many | TRBJ2-2
CASSQVQGPSWGYTF | TGCGCCAGCAGCCAAGTGCAGGGGCCGTCGTGGGGCTACACCTTC | TRBV4-1 | . | . | TRBJ1-2
CASSHSRGTRGFVTQYF | TGCGCCAGCAGCCATTCGCGGGGAACCCGTGGGTTTGTGACCCAGTACTTC | TRBV4-3 | . | . | TRBJ2-5
CASSSQREGRDEQYF | TGTGCCAGCAGCAGCCAGCGGGAGGGCCGAGACGAGCAGTACTTC | TRBV4-2 | TRBD2 | few | TRBJ2-7
CASSLGLAGLSDTQYF | TGTGCCAGCAGCCTGGGACTAGCGGGTTTATCCGATACGCAGTATTTT | TRBV9 | TRBD2 | few | TRBJ2-3
CAWSPQRNTEAFF | TGTGCCTGGAGCCCACAAAGAAACACTGAAGCTTTCTTT | TRBV30 | . | few | TRBJ1-1
CASSQIGTSVIGELFF | TGCGCCAGCAGCCAAATCGGGACTAGCGTCATCGGGGAGCTGTTTTTT | TRBV4-1 | TRBD2 | few | TRBJ2-2
CSARDLRSESSYNEQFF | TGCAGTGCTAGAGATCTGAGAAGTGAAAGCTCCTACAATGAGCAGTTCTTC | TRBV20-1 | . | few | TRBJ2-1
CASSRSFGDTQYF | TGCGCCAGCAGCCGGTCGTTCGGAGATACGCAGTATTTT | TRBV4-3 | . | few | TRBJ2-3
CAISLAGGPGTDTQYF | TGTGCCATAAGCTTAGCGGGAGGGCCGGGCACAGATACGCAGTATTTT | TRBV10-3 | TRBD2 | . | TRBJ2-3
CASRTPQGYEQYF | TGTGCCAGCAGGACCCCTCAGGGCTACGAGCAGTACTTC | TRBV11-2 | . | . | TRBJ2-7
CASSGDRGRTDTQYF | TGTGCCAGCAGCGGGGACAGGGGGCGGACAGATACGCAGTATTTT | TRBV6-1 | TRBD1 | few | TRBJ2-3
CASSSYPGRVPDTQYF | TGTGCCAGCAGCTCCTATCCGGGCCGAGTCCCAGATACGCAGTATTTT | TRBV5-5 | . | . | TRBJ2-3
CAGTGRGRQGLYEQYF | TGTGCCGGCACAGGTCGCGGCCGACAGGGGCTTTACGAGCAGTACTTC | TRBV30 | TRBD1 | few | TRBJ2-7
CASSEVGDYYGYTF | TGTGCCAGCAGTGAAGTCGGGGACTACTATGGCTACACCTTC | TRBV12-3/TRBV12-4 | . | few | TRBJ1-2
CASSLWVGRNTEAFF | TGCGCCAGCAGCTTGTGGGTGGGGAGGAACACTGAAGCTTTCTTT | TRBV5-1 | . | . | TRBJ1-1
CASRKIGTPYQETQYF | TGTGCCAGCAGGAAAATTGGGACACCGTACCAAGAGACCCAGTACTTC | TRBV28 | . | . | TRBJ2-5
CSKTPGTTDTQYF | TGCAGTAAAACCCCAGGAACCACAGATACGCAGTATTTT | TRBV20-1 | . | . | TRBJ2-3
CASSRTGSRLFVNTEAFF | TGTGCCAGCAGCCGCACTGGGTCGAGGCTCTTTGTGAACACTGAAGCTTTCTTT | TRBV4-2 | . | . | TRBJ1-1
CASSSPGLADWYSTDTQYF | TGCGCCAGCAGCTCACCGGGACTAGCGGATTGGTATAGCACAGATACGCAGTATTTT | TRBV5-1 | TRBD2 | few | TRBJ2-3
CASSFLGQPYEQYF | TGTGCCAGCAGCTTTCTAGGACAGCCGTACGAGCAGTACTTC | TRBV7-8 | . | . | TRBJ2-7
CASNHRGQHYNEQFF | TGTGCCAGCAACCACAGGGGACAGCACTACAATGAGCAGTTCTTC | TRBV6-1 | TRBD1 | . | TRBJ2-1
CASSLGITYEQYF | TGTGCCAGCAGCCTCGGGATTACCTACGAGCAGTACTTC | TRBV11-2 | . | . | TRBJ2-7
CASSVAGKDEAFF | TGTGCCAGCAGCGTAGCTGGAAAGGATGAAGCTTTCTTT | TRBV9 | . | . | TRBJ1-1
CATSELAQTTYNEQFF | TGTGCCACCAGTGAACTAGCTCAGACCACCTACAATGAGCAGTTCTTC | TRBV24-1 | . | . | TRBJ2-1
CASSQVPQAGVNEQFF | TGCGCCAGCAGCCAAGTTCCTCAAGCGGGAGTTAATGAGCAGTTCTTC | TRBV4-1 | TRBD2 | . | TRBJ2-1
CASSLAGGEAFF | TGTGCCAGCAGCTTAGCGGGGGGTGAAGCTTTCTTT | TRBV7-8 | . | . | TRBJ1-1
CAISELTATVGTQYF | TGTGCCATCAGTGAGTTAACGGCCACCGTTGGGACCCAGTACTTC | TRBV10-3 | . | . | TRBJ2-5
CASSHDRGRFYGYTF | TGTGCCAGCAGCCACGACAGGGGGCGATTCTATGGCTACACCTTC | TRBV3-1 | TRBD1 | . | TRBJ1-2
CATSRGLRDQGLYEQYF | TGTGCCACCAGCAGAGGTTTAAGGGATCAGGGACTCTACGAGCAGTACTTC | TRBV15 | . | . | TRBJ2-7
CASSFGLAGPNEQFF | TGTGCCAGCAGTTTCGGACTAGCGGGACCCAATGAGCAGTTCTTC | TRBV28 | TRBD2 | many | TRBJ2-1
CASSLGGTAFYEQYF | TGTGCCAGCAGTTTAGGTGGAACAGCTTTCTACGAGCAGTACTTC | TRBV12-3/TRBV12-4 | . | . | TRBJ2-7
CASSSTSGQETQYF | TGTGCCAGCAGCTCGACTAGCGGGCAAGAGACCCAGTACTTC | TRBV7-9 | TRBD2 | . | TRBJ2-5